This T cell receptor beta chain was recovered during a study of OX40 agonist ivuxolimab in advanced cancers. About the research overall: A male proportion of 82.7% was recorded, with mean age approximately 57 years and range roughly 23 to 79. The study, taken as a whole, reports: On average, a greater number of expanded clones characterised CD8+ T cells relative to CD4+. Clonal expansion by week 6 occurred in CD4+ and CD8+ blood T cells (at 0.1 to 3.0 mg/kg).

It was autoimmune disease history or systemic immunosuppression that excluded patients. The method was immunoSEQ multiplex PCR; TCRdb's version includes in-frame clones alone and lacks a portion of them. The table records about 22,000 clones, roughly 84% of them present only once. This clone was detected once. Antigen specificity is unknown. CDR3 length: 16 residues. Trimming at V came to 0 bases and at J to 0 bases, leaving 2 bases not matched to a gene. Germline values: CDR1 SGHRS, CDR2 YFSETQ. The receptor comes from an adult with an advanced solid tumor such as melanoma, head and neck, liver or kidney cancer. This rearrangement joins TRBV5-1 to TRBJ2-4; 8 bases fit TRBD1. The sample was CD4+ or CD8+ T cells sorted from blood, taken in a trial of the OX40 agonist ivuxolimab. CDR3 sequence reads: CASSLGDRPAKNIQYF. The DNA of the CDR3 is TGCGCCAGCAGCTTGGGGGACAGGCCAGCCAAAAACATTCAGTACTTC.